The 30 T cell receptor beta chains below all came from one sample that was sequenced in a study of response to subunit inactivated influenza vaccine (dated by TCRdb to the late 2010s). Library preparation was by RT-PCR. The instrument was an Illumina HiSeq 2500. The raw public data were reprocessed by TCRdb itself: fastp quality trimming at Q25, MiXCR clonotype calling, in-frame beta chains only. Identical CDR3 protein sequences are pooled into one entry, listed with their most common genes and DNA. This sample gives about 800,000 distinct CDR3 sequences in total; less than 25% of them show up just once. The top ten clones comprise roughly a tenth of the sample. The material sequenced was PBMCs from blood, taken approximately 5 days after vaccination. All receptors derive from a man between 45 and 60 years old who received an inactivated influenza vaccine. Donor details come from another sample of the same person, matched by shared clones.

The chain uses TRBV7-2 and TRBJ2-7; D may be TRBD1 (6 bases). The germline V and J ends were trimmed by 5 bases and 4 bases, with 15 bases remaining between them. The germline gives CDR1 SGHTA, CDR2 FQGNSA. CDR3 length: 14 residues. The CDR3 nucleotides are TGTGCCAGCAGCCGGGACACCGTGCTGTACGAGCAGTACTTC. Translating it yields CASSRDTVLYEQYF.

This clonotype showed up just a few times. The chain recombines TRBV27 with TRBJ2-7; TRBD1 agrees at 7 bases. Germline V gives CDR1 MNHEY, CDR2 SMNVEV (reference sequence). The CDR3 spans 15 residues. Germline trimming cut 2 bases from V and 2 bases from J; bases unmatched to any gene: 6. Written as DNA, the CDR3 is TGTGCCAGCAGTTTAGCCCACAGGGGCACCTACGAGCAGTACTTC. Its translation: CASSLAHRGTYEQYF.

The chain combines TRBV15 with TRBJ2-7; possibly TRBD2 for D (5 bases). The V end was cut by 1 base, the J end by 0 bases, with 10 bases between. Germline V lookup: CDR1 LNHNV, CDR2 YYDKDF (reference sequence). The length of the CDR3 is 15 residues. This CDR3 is CATSRGGLSSYEQYF. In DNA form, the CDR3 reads TGTGCCACCAGCAGAGGAGGGCTAAGCTCCTACGAGCAGTACTTC.

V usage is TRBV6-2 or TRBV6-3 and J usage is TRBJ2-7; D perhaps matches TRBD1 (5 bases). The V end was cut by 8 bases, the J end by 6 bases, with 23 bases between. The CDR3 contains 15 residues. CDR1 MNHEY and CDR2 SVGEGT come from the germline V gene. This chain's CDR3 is CASENHRNHLLEQYF. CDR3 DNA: TGTGCCAGCGAGAACCACAGGAATCACTTACTCGAGCAGTACTTC.

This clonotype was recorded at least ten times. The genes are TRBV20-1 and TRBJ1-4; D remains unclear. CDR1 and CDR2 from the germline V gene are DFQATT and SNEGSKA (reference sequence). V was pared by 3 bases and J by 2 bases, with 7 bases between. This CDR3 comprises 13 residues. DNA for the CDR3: TGCAGTGCTAGGACGGGGACTAATGAAAAACTGTTTTTT. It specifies CSARTGTNEKLFF.

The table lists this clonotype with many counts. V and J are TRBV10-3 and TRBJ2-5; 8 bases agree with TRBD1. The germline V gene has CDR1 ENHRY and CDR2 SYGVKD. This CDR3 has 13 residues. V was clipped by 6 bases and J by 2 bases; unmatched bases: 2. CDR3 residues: CAIRRDRQETQYF. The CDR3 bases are TGTGCCATCAGGAGGGACAGGCAAGAGACCCAGTACTTC.

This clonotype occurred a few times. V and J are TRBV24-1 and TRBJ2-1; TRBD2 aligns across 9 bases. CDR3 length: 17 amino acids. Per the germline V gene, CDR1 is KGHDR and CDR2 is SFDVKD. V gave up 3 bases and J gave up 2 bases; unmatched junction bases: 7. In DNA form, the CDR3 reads TGTGCCACCAGTGATGAAGCCACTAGCGGGCCCTACAATGAGCAGTTCTTC. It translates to CATSDEATSGPYNEQFF.

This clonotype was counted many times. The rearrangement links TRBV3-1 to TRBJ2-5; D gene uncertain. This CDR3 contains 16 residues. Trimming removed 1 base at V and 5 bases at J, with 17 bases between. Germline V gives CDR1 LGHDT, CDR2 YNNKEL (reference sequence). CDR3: CASSQGYTNGVETQYF. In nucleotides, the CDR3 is TGTGCCAGCAGCCAAGGCTATACTAATGGAGTCGAGACCCAGTACTTC.

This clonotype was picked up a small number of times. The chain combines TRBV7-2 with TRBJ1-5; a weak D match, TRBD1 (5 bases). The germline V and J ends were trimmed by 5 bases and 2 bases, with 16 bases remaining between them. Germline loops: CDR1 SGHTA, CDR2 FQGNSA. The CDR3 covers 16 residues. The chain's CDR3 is CASSVQGMGRNQPQHF. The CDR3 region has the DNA TGTGCCAGCAGCGTGCAGGGAATGGGACGCAATCAGCCCCAGCATTTT.

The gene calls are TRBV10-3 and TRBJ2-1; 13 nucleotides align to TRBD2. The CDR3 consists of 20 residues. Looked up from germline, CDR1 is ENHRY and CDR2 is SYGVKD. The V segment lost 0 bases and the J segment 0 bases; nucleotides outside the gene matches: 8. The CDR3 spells CAISESARTSGRLSYNEQFF. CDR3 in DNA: TGTGCCATCAGTGAGTCGGCAAGGACTAGCGGGAGACTCTCCTACAATGAGCAGTTCTTC.

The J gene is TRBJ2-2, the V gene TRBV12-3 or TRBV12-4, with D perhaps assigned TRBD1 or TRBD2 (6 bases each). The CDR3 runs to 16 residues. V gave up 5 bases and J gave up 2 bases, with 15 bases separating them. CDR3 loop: CASSRRGDSNTGELFF. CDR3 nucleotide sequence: TGTGCCAGCAGTCGAAGGGGGGATTCAAACACCGGGGAGCTGTTTTTT.

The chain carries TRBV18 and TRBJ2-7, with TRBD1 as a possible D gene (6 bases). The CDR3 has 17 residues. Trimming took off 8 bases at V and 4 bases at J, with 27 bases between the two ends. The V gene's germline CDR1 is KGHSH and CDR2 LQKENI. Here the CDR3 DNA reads TGTGCCAGCACAGGGTCACAAGAGGGCTATAGGAGTTACGAGCAGTACTTC. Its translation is CASTGSQEGYRSYEQYF.

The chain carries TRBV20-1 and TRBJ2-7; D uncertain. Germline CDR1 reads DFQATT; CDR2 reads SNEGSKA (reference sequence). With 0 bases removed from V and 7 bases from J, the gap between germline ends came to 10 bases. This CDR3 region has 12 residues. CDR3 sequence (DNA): TGCAGTGCTAGAGATCATTCTCAGGAGCAGTACTTC. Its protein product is CSARDHSQEQYF.

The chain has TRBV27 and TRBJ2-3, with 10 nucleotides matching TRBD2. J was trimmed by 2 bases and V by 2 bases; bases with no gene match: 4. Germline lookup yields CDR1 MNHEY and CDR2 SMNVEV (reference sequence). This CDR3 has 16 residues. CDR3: CASSLLAGVPTDTQYF. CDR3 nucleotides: TGTGCCAGCAGTTTACTAGCGGGAGTCCCCACAGATACGCAGTATTTT.

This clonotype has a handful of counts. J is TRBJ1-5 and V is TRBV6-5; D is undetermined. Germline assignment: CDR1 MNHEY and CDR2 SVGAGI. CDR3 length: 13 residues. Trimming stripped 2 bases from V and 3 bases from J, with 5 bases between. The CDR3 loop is CASSYDPNQPQHF. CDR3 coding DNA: TGTGCCAGCAGTTACGACCCCAATCAGCCCCAGCATTTT.

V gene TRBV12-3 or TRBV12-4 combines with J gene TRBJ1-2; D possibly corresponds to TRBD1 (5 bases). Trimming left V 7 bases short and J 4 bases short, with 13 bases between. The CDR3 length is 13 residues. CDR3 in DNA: TGTGCCAGCACTCTAAGGGGTGCCTATGGCTACACCTTC. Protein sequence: CASTLRGAYGYTF.

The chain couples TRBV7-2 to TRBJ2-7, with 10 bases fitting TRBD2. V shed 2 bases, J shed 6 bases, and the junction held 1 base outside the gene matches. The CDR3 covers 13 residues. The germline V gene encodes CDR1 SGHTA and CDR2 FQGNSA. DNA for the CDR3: TGTGCCAGCAGCTTAATAGCGGGAGGCGAGCAGTACTTC. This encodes CASSLIAGGEQYF.

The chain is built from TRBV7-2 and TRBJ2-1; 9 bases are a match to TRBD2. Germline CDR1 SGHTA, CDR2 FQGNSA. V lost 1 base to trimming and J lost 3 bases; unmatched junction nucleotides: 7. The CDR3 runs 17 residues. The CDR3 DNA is TGTGCCAGCAGCTTAGGAGGGGGTAGCGGGGGCTACAATGAGCAGTTCTTC. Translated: CASSLGGGSGGYNEQFF.

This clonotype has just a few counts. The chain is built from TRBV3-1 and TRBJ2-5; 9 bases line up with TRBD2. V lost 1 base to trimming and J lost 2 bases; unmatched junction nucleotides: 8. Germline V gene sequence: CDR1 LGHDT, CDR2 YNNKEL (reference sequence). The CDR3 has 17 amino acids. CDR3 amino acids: CASSQVSGGLNQETQYF. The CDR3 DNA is TGTGCCAGCAGCCAAGTTAGCGGGGGCCTCAATCAAGAGACCCAGTACTTC.

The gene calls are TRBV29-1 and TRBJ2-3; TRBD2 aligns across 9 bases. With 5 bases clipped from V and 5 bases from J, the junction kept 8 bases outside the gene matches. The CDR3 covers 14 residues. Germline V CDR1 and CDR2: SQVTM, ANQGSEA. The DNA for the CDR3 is TGCAGCGTTTGGTTAGCGGGAGTAGGAGATACGCAGTATTTT. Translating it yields CSVWLAGVGDTQYF.

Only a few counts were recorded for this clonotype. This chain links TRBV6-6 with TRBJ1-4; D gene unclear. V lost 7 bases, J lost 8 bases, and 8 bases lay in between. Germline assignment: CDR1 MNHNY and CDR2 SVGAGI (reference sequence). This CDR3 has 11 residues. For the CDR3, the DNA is TGTGCCAGCATGGGTTGGGAAAAACTGTTTTTT. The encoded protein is CASMGWEKLFF.

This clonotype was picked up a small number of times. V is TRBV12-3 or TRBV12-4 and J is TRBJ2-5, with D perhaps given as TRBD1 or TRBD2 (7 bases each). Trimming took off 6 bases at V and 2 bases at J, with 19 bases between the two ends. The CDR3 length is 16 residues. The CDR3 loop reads CASRRNSGTVQETQYF. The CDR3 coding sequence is TGTGCCAGCAGACGAAACAGCGGGACAGTACAAGAGACCCAGTACTTC.

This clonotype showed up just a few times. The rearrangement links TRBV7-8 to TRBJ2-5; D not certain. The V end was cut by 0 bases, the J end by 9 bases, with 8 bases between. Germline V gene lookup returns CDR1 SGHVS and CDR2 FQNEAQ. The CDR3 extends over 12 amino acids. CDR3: CASSLASSAQYF. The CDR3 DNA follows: TGTGCCAGCAGCTTAGCCTCCTCGGCCCAGTACTTC.

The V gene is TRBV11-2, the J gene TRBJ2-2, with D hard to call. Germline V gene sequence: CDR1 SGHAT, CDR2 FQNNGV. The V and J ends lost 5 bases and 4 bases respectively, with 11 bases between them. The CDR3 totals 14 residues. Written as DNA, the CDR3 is TGTGCCAGCAGCCAAAGGTGGGGCACCGGGGAGCTGTTTTTT. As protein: CASSQRWGTGELFF.

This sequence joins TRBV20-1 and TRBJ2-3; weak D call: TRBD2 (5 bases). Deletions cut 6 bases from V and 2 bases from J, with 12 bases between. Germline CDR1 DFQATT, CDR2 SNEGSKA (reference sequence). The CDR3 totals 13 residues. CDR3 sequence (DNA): TGCAGTGCAAAGCGGACCTTCACAGATACGCAGTATTTT. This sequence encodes CSAKRTFTDTQYF.

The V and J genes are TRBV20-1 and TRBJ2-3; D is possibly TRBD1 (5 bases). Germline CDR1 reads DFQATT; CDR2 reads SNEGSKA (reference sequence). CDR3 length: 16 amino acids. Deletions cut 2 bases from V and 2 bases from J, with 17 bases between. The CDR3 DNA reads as TGCAGTGCTAGACCCCCCCCGGCGGACAACACAGATACGCAGTATTTT. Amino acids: CSARPPPADNTDTQYF.

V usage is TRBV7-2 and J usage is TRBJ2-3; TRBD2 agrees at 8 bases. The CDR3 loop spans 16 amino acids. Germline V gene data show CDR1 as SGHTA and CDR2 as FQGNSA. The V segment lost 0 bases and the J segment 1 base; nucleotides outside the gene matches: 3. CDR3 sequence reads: CASSLAAGGRTDTQYF. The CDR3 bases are TGTGCCAGCAGCTTAGCGGCGGGGGGCCGCACAGATACGCAGTATTTT.

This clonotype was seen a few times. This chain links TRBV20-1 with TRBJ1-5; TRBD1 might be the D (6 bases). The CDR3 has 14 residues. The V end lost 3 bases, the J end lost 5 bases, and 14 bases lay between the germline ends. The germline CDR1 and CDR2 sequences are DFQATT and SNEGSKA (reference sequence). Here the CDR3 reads CSASFGGPDQPQHF. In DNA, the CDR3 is TGCAGTGCTAGCTTTGGGGGGCCGGATCAGCCCCAGCATTTT.

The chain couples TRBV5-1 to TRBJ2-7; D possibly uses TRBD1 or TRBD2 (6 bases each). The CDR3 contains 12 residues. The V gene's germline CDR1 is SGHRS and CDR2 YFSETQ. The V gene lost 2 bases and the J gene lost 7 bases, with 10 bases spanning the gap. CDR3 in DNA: TGCGCCAGCAGCTTAGAAGGGGGGGAGCAGTACTTC. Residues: CASSLEGGEQYF.

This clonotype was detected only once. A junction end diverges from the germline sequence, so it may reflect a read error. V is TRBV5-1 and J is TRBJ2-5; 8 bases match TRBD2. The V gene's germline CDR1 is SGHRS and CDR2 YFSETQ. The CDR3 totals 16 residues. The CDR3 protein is CACSEPLSGVMKTQYF. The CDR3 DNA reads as TGCGCCTGCAGCGAACCACTTAGCGGGGTAATGAAGACCCAGTACTTC.